This is a list of T cell receptor beta chains from one sample in a study of control samples from healthy donors and cancer patients. Sequencing was performed with immunoSEQ multiplex PCR; in TCRdb, only in-frame clones are kept and a portion is missing. The sample includes roughly 160,000 clones, around 88% of them seen just once. The sample comprised blood. The receptor set was obtained from a woman aged 25 to 39 in good health. The conserved cysteine and the conserved F or W are not part of the CDR3 here. The D gene is left open where the match is weak.

>TRBD1|TRBJ1-6|TRBV19
ASREQGANSPLH
>NA|TRBJ1-5|TRBV2
ASSVWAENQPQH
>NA|TRBJ2-5|TRBV4-1
ASSQAGARETQY
>NA|TRBJ2-3|TRBV6-1
ASSEPTVFTDTQY
>NA|TRBJ2-5|TRBV14
ASSPLGLQETQY
>TRBD1|TRBJ1-2|TRBV5-1
ASSRTGGWDGYT
>TRBD1|TRBJ1-4|TRBV2
ASSRGGAGEKLF
>NA|TRBJ2-2|TRBV24-1
ATSVAGGELF
>NA|TRBJ1-5|TRBV5-1
AGSLLGTDNQPQH
>NA|TRBJ2-4|TRBV18
ASSPTSLAKNIQY
>NA|TRBJ1-1|TRBV5-5
ASSPWTFEAF
>NA|TRBJ1-4|TRBV11-2
ASSFTRGANEKLF
>TRBD1|TRBJ1-1|TRBV24-1
ATNITGARLVTEAF